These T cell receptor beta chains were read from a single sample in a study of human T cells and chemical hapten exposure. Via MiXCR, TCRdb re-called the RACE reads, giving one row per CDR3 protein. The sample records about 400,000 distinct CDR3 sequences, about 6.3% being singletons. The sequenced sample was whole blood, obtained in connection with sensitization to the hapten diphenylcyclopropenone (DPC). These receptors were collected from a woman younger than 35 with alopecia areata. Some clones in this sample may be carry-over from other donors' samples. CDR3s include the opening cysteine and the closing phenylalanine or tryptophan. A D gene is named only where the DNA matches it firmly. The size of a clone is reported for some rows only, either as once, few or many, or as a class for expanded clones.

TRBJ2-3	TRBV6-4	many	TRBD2	TGTGCCAGCAGTGCCTCTAGCGGTCACACAGATACGCAGTATTTT	CASSASSGHTDTQYF
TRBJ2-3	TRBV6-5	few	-	TGTGCCAGCAGCCCCTCCCACATGCGCACAGATACGCAGTATTTT	CASSPSHMRTDTQYF
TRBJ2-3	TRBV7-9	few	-	TGTGCCAGCAGCCCGTCGGGAGCAGGTTCAGATACGCAGTATTTT	CASSPSGAGSDTQYF
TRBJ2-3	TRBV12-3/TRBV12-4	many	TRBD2	TGTGCCAGCAGACTGACGGGGGGTGCAGATACGCAGTATTTT	CASRLTGGADTQYF
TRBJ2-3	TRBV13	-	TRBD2	TGTGCCAGCAGCTTAGGCCGGCGGGGGGGCCTAACAGATACGCAGTATTTT	CASSLGRRGGLTDTQYF
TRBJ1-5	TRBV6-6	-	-	TGTGCCAGCAGTTACTCTGCGGTGCAGCCCCAGCATTTT	CASSYSAVQPQHF
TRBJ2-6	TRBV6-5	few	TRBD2	TGTGCCAGCAGGAAGGGACTAGCGTCTGGGGCCAACGTCCTGACTTTC	CASRKGLASGANVLTF
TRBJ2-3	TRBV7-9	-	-	TGTGCCAGCAGCTTACAGTTTGGTAGGGCAGATACGCAGTATTTT	CASSLQFGRADTQYF
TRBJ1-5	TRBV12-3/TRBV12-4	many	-	TGTGCCAGCAGTTTAGCTAGTCAGCCCCAGCATTTT	CASSLASQPQHF
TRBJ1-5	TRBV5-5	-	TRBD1	TGTGCCAGCAGCCCAGCCCGGACAGGGGACGGCAATCAGCCCCAGCATTTT	CASSPARTGDGNQPQHF
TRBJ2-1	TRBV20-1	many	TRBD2	TGCAGTGCTAATAGCGGGGAACGCAATGAGCAGTTCTTC	CSANSGERNEQFF
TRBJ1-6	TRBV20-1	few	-	TGCAGTGCTCCCGACCGACGCTCCTATAATTCACCCCTCCACTTT	CSAPDRRSYNSPLHF
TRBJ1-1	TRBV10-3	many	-	TGTGCCATCAGTGAGTCCCCGGGGCGGGGGACTGAAGCTTTCTTT	CAISESPGRGTEAFF
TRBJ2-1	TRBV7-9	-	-	TGTGCCAGCAGTTTCCCCGGTAGTGAGAAGGGCCATGAGCAGTTCTTC	CASSFPGSEKGHEQFF
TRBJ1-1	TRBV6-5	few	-	TGTGCCAGCAGTCAGGGGCCCACTGAAGCTTTCTTT	CASSQGPTEAFF
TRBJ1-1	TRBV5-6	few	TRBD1	TGTGCCAGCAGCCCACAGGACAGGGGGAACAAAGAAGCTTTCTTT	CASSPQDRGNKEAFF
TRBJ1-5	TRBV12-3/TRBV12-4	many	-	TGTGCCAGCAGTCCCCCAACTTTGCAGCCCCAGCATTTT	CASSPPTLQPQHF
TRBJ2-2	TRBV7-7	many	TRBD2	TGTGCTAGCAGCTTAAACCCTAGCGGGGTGGTTGCCGGGGAGCTGTTTTTT	CASSLNPSGVVAGELFF
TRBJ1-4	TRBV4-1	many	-	TGCGCCAGCAGCCAGGCCAATGAAAAACTGTTTTTT	CASSQANEKLFF
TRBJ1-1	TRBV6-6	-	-	TGTGCCAGCACCGCCTCAGGTTACGGCACTGAAGCTTTCTTT	CASTASGYGTEAFF
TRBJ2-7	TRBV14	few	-	TGTGCCAGCAGCCCCGTGGGAACCTACGAGCAGTACTTC	CASSPVGTYEQYF
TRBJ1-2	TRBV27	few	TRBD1	TGTGCCAGCAGTTCCACGACACAAACAGGGGGCGCCGGCGGCTACACCTTC	CASSSTTQTGGAGGYTF
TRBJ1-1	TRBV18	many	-	TGTGCCAGCTCCCTAGAGGTGTCCACTGAAGCTTTCTTT	CASSLEVSTEAFF
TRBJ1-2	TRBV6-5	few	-	TGTGCCAGCAGTGGGGGACCGACAAGAAACTATGGCTACACCTTC	CASSGGPTRNYGYTF
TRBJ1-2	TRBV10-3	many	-	TGTGCCATCAGGGAGGGAGTAGACTATGGCTACACCTTC	CAIREGVDYGYTF
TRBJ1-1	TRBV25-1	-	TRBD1	TGTGCCAGCAGTGGCTGGGGGACAGATCCTATTAAGAACACTGAAGCTTTCTTT	CASSGWGTDPIKNTEAFF
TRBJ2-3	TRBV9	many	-	TGTGCCAGCAGCGTAGAGGATTCCGGGGTGAGAAAGTATTTT	CASSVEDSGVRKYF
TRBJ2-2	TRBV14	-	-	TGTGCCAGCAGCCCCATACTAAACACCGGGGAGCTGTTTTTT	CASSPILNTGELFF
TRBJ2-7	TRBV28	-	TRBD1	TGTGCCAGCAGTTTAGGGACAGGGGGAAGCTCCTACGAGCAGTACTTC	CASSLGTGGSSYEQYF